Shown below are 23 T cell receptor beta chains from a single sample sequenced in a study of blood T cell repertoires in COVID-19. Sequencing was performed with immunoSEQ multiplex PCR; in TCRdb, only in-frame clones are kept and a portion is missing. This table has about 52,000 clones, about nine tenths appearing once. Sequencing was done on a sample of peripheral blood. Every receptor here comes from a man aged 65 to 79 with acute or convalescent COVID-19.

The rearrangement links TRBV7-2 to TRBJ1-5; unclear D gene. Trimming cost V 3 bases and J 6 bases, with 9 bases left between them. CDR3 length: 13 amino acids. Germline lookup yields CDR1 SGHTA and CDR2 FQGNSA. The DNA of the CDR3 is TGTGCCAGCAGCTTTGGAGTAGGTCAGCCCCAGCATTTT. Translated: CASSFGVGQPQHF.

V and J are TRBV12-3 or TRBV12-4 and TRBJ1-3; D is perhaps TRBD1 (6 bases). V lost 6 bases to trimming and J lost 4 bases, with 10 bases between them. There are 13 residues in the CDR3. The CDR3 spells CASRGTTGNTIYF. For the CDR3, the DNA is TGTGCCAGCAGGGGGACAACCGGAAACACCATATATTTT.

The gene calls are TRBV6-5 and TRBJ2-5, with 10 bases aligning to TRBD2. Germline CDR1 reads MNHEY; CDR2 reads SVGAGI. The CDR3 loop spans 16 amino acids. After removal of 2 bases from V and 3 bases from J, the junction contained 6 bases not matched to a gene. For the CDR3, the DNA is TGTGCCAGCAGTTACAGGAGCGGGGGGGCTGAAGAGACCCAGTACTTC. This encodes CASSYRSGGAEETQYF.

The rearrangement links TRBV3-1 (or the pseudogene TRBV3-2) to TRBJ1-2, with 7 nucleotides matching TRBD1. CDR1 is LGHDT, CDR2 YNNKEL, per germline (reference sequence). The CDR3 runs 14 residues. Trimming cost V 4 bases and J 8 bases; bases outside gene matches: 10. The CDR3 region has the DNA TGTGCCAGCAGCCGAACAGGGGCGGTGGACGGCTACACCTTC. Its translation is CASSRTGAVDGYTF.

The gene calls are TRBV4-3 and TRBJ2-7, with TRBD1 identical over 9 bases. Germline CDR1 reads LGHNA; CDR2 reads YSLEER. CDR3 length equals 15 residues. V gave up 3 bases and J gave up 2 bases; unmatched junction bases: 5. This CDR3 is CASSQVQGAAYEQYF. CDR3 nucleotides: TGCGCCAGCAGCCAGGTACAGGGGGCAGCCTACGAGCAGTACTTC.

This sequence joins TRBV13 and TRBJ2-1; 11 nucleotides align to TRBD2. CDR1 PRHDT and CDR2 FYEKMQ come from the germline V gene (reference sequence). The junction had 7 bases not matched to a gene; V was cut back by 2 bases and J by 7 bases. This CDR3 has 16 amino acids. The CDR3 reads CASSLNRLAGGNEQFF. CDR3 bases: TGTGCCAGCAGCTTAAACCGGCTAGCGGGAGGTAATGAGCAGTTCTTC.

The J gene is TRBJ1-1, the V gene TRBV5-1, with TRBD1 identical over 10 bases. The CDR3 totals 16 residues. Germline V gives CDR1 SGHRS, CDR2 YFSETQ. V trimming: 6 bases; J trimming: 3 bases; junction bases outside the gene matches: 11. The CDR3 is CASTDGTGVFDTEAFF. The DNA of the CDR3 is TGCGCCAGCACCGACGGGACAGGGGTTTTCGACACTGAAGCTTTCTTT.

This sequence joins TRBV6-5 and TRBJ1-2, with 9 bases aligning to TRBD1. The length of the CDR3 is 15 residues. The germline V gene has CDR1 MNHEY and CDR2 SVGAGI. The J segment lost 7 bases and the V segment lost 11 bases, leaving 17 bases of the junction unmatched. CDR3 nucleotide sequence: TGTGCCGGAGGGGCGGGACAGGGAGTAGTTTCTGGCTACACCTTC. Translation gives CAGGAGQGVVSGYTF.

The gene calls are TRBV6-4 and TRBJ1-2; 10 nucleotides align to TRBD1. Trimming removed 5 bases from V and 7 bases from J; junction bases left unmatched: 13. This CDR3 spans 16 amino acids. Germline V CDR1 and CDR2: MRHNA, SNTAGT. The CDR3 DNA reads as TGTGCCAGCAGTCCCCTCACGGGACAGGGGAAGAGTGGCTACACCTTC. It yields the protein CASSPLTGQGKSGYTF.

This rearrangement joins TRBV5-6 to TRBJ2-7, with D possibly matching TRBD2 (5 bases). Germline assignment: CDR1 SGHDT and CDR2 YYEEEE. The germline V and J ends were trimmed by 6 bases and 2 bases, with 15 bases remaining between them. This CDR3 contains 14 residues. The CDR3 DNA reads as TGTGCCAGCATCCAGCAAGGACTTCCCTACGAGCAGTACGTC. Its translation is CASIQQGLPYEQYV.

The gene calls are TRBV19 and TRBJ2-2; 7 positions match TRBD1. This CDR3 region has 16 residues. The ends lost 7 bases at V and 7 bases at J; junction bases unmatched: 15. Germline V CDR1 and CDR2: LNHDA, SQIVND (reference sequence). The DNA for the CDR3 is TGTGCCAGTACCCAGTGGGGACAGATCAGTAGCGGGGAGCTGTTTTTT. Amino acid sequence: CASTQWGQISSGELFF.

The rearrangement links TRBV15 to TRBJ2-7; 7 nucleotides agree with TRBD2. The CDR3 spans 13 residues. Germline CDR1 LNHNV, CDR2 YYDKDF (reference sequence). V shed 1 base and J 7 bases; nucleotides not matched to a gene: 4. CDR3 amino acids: CATSRGEGGEQYF. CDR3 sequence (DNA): TGTGCCACCAGCAGAGGGGAGGGAGGGGAGCAGTACTTC.

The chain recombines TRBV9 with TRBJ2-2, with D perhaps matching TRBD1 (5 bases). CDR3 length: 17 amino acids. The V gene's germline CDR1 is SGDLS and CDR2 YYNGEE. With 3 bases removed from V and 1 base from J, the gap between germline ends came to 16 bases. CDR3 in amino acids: CASSALSSQGNTGELFF. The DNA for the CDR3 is TGTGCCAGCAGCGCTCTGAGTTCTCAGGGGAACACCGGGGAGCTGTTTTTT. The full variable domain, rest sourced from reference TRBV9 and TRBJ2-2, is DSGVTQTPKHLITATGQRVTLRCSPRSGDLSVYWYQQSLDQGLQFLIQYYNGEERAKGNILERFSAQQFPDLHSELNLSSLELGDSALYFCASSALSSQGNTGELFFGEGSRLTVL.

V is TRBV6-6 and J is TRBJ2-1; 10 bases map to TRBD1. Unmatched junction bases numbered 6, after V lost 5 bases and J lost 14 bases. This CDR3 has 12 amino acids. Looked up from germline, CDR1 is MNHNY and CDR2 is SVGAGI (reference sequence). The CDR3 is CASSMTGGSKFF. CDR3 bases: TGTGCCAGCAGTATGACAGGGGGCAGTAAGTTCTTC.

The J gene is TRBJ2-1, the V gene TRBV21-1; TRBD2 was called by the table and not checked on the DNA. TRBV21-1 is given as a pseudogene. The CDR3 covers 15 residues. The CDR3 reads CASSKHGLEGGEQFF. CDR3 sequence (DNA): TGTGCCAGCAGCAAACACGGACTAGAGGGGGGTGAGCAGTTCTTC.

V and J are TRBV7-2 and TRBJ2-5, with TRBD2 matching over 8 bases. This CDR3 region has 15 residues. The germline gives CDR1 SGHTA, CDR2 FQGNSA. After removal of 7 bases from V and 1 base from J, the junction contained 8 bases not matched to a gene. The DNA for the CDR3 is TGTGCCAGCACTTTGACGCGGGGGGTCCAAGAGACCCAGTACTTC. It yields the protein CASTLTRGVQETQYF. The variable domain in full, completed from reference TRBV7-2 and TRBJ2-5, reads GAGVSQSPSNKVTEKGKDVELRCDPISGHTALYWYRQSLGQGLEFLIYFQGNSAPDKSGLPSDRFSAERTGGSVSTLTIQRTQQEDSAVYLCASTLTRGVQETQYFGPGTRLLVL.

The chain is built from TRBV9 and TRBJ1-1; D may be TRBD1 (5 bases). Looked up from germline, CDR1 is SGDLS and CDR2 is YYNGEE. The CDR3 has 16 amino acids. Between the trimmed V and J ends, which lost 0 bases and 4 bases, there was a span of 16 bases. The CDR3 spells CASSVDGQGVGTEAFF. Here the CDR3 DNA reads TGTGCCAGCAGCGTAGATGGGCAGGGCGTCGGCACTGAAGCTTTCTTT.

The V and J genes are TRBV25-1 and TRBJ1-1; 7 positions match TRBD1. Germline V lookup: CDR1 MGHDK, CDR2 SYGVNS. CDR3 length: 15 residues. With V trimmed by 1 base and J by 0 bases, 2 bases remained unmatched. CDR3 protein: CASSELGQVNTEAFF. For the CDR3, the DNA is TGTGCCAGCAGTGAATTAGGACAGGTGAACACTGAAGCTTTCTTT.

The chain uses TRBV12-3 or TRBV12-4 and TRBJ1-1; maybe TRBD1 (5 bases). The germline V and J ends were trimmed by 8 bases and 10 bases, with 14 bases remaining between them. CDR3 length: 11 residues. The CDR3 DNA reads TGTGCCAGCGGTTACGGGGGGGGAGCTTTCTTT. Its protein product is CASGYGGGAFF.

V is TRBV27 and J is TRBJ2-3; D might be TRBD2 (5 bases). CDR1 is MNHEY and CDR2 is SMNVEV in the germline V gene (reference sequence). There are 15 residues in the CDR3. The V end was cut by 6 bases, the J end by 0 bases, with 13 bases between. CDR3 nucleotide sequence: TGTGCCAGCAGGCGGAGCGGAACCAGCACAGATACGCAGTATTTT. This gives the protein CASRRSGTSTDTQYF.

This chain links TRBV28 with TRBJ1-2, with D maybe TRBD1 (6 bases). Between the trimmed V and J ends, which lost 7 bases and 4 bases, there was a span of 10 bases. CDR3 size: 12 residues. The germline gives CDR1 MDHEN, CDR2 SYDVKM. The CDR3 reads CASTSDSYGYTF. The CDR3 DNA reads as TGTGCCAGCACCTCGGACAGCTATGGCTACACCTTC.

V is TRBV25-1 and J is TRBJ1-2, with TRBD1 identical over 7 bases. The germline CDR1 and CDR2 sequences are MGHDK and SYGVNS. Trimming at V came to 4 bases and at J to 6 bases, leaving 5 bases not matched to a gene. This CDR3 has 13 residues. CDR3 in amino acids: CASSATGVHGYTF. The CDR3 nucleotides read TGTGCCAGCAGTGCTACAGGGGTCCATGGCTACACCTTC.

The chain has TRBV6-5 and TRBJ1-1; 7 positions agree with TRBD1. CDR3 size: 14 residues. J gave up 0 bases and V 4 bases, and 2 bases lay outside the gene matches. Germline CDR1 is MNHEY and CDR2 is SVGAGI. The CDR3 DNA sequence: TGTGCCAGCAGTTGGGGACAGCTGAACACTGAAGCTTTCTTT. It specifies CASSWGQLNTEAFF.